These 23 T cell receptor beta chains were sequenced from one sample in a study of T-cell reconstitution after alpha-beta-depleted transplantation in children. Library preparation (for TCRbeta) was performed with unique molecular identifiers. MiXCR, applied by TCRdb to the PCR reads, yields one record per CDR3 protein. The sample holds some 550,000 distinct CDR3 sequences, 23% seen once. The sequencing here drew on PBMCs, mostly from graft donor cells, taken 360 days after TCRalphabeta/CD19-depleted stem cell transplant. These receptors were taken from a boy in the first two years of life who had a stem cell transplant for acute myeloid leukemia, so the T cells may come from the graft donor.

This clonotype was detected many times. The genes are TRBV12-3 or TRBV12-4 and TRBJ2-3, with a possible D match to TRBD1 (6 bases). V was clipped by 5 bases and J by 4 bases, with 19 bases between them. The CDR3 is 16 amino acids. CDR3 amino acids: CASSPPYRVQADTQYF. The CDR3, as DNA: TGTGCCAGCAGTCCCCCCTACAGGGTTCAAGCAGATACGCAGTATTTT.

J is TRBJ1-6 and V is TRBV9; TRBD1 is a possible D gene (5 bases). V was shortened by 0 bases and J by 7 bases, with 11 bases between the two germline ends. The CDR3 loop spans 15 amino acids. CDR1 and CDR2 from the germline V gene are SGDLS and YYNGEE. CDR3 bases: TGTGCCAGCAGCGTAGAAAACAGGTGGAATTCACCCCTCCACTTT. This gives the protein CASSVENRWNSPLHF.

This clonotype was seen at least ten times. V usage is TRBV25-1 and J usage is TRBJ2-3; D might be TRBD2 (6 bases). The CDR3 runs to 16 residues. CDR1 and CDR2 from the germline V gene are MGHDK and SYGVNS. Trimming pared 4 bases from V and 2 bases from J, leaving 16 bases between. The DNA of the CDR3 is TGTGCCAGCAGTGTGCGCGGGGCCTTTTCCACAGATACGCAGTATTTT. This codes for CASSVRGAFSTDTQYF.

The V gene is TRBV11-2, the J gene TRBJ1-5, with D tentatively TRBD1 (5 bases). V gave up 1 base and J gave up 5 bases, with 9 bases separating them. CDR1 and CDR2 from the germline V gene are SGHAT and FQNNGV. The CDR3 consists of 14 residues. The CDR3 here is CASSLVAGHQPQHF. The CDR3 DNA follows: TGTGCCAGCAGCTTAGTAGCGGGGCATCAGCCCCAGCATTTT.

The CDR3 reads CASSLGGGSNTQYF. CDR3 DNA: TGTGCCAGCAGCTTAGGAGGGGGATCTAATACGCAGTATTTT. V and J are TRBV7-2 and TRBJ2-3, with TRBD1 as a possible D gene (6 bases). From germline, CDR1 is SGHTA and CDR2 FQGNSA. The CDR3 spans 14 residues. V was cut by 1 base and J by 7 bases, with 12 bases left in between.

The rearrangement joins TRBV25-1 to TRBJ2-1, with 8 bases identical to TRBD2. Losses at the gene ends were 2 bases for V and 0 bases for J; bases not matched to a gene: 3. The CDR3 has 16 amino acids. The germline CDR1 and CDR2 sequences are MGHDK and SYGVNS. The CDR3 nucleotides read TGTGCCAGCAGTGAAGGAGCGGGAGCCTCCTACAATGAGCAGTTCTTC. Amino acid sequence: CASSEGAGASYNEQFF.

This clonotype has only a few counts. CDR3 region: CASSLRTSSTDTQYF. The CDR3 nucleotides are TGCGCCAGCAGCTTGAGGACGTCTAGCACAGATACGCAGTATTTT. The chain has TRBV5-1 and TRBJ2-3; D is uncertain. The CDR3 has 15 amino acids. Looked up from germline, CDR1 is SGHRS and CDR2 is YFSETQ. V was shortened by 1 base and J by 0 bases, with 9 bases between the two germline ends.

The rearrangement links TRBV24-1 to TRBJ2-1, with D perhaps being TRBD1 or TRBD2 (5 bases each). V was shortened by 7 bases and J by 7 bases, with 16 bases between the two germline ends. The germline CDR1 and CDR2 sequences are KGHDR and SFDVKD. The CDR3 has 14 residues. This chain's CDR3 is CATRPGTHENEQFF. The CDR3 DNA reads TGTGCCACCAGACCTGGGACGCACGAAAATGAGCAGTTCTTC.

This clonotype turned up a few times. The gene calls are TRBV20-1 and TRBJ2-7, with 11 bases aligning to TRBD1. The trim removed 3 bases at V and 3 bases at J, leaving 10 bases unmatched. Germline loops: CDR1 DFQATT, CDR2 SNEGSKA (reference sequence). CDR3 size: 16 residues. The CDR3 region is CSASDPGDRGGYEQYF. The DNA for the CDR3 is TGCAGTGCTAGTGATCCCGGGGACAGGGGGGGCTACGAGCAGTACTTC.

This clonotype occurred a few times. The rearrangement joins TRBV10-3 to TRBJ1-4; D is unclear. CDR3 size: 15 residues. V dropped 6 bases and J dropped 1 base, with 12 bases sitting between them. Germline V CDR1 and CDR2: ENHRY, SYGVKD. This CDR3 reads CAIRTTWGTNEKLFF. The CDR3 DNA sequence: TGTGCCATCAGAACGACATGGGGAACTAATGAAAAACTGTTTTTT.

This clonotype was recorded many times. CDR3 amino acids: CASSPRQGPVNEQFF. Written as DNA, the CDR3 is TGTGCCAGCAGTCCCAGACAGGGTCCGGTTAATGAGCAGTTCTTC. The genes are TRBV12-3 or TRBV12-4 and TRBJ2-1; 7 bases are a match to TRBD1. The CDR3 runs to 15 residues. V shed 5 bases and J 7 bases; nucleotides not matched to a gene: 11.

This clonotype appeared a few times. V usage is TRBV20-1 and J usage is TRBJ1-2, with unresolved D. Germline V gives CDR1 DFQATT, CDR2 SNEGSKA (reference sequence). V gave up 0 bases and J gave up 1 base, with 15 bases separating them. The CDR3 extends over 16 amino acids. The CDR3 here is CSARDGNAGLNYGYTF. CDR3 nucleotides: TGCAGTGCTAGAGATGGGAATGCCGGGCTTAACTATGGCTACACCTTC.

The sample holds many counts of this clonotype. The chain couples TRBV7-8 to TRBJ1-1; no definite D call. There are 14 residues in the CDR3. The germline V gene has CDR1 SGHVS and CDR2 FQNEAQ. The ends were cut back, 3 bases at V and 2 bases at J, with 10 bases in the middle. For the CDR3, the DNA is TGTGCCAGCAGCTTTAGGGTTGGTAACACTGAAGCTTTCTTT. It translates to CASSFRVGNTEAFF.

This clonotype was seen repeatedly, ten times or more. V and J are TRBV12-3 or TRBV12-4 and TRBJ2-5; 11 bases line up with TRBD1. The V segment lost 4 bases and the J segment 5 bases; nucleotides outside the gene matches: 6. This CDR3 region has 15 residues. CDR3 nucleotides: TGTGCCAGCAGTTCCAGGACAGGGGGCGTTGAGACCCAGTACTTC. It encodes CASSSRTGGVETQYF.

This clonotype was counted ten times or more. The V and J genes are TRBV12-3 or TRBV12-4 and TRBJ2-1; 7 positions agree with TRBD1. The CDR3 contains 13 residues. Trimming removed 6 bases from V and 8 bases from J; junction bases left unmatched: 7. CDR3 in DNA: TGTGCCAGCAGCCACAGGGGTAGAGATGAGCAGTTCTTC. This translates into CASSHRGRDEQFF.

This clonotype was counted only a few times. The gene calls are TRBV6-5 and TRBJ2-3; D not certain. Trimming pared 2 bases from V and 5 bases from J, leaving 14 bases between. The CDR3 contains 15 residues. The germline CDR1 and CDR2 sequences are MNHEY and SVGAGI. The CDR3 DNA sequence: TGTGCCAGCAGTTACCGGCCCCCAAAAGGAGATACGCAGTATTTT. Its protein product is CASSYRPPKGDTQYF.

This clonotype was detected many times. The chain has TRBV12-3 or TRBV12-4 and TRBJ1-3, with D maybe TRBD1 (6 bases). The germline V and J ends were trimmed by 3 bases and 1 base, with 13 bases remaining between them. The CDR3 totals 16 residues. The CDR3 here is CASSFLRTASGNTIYF. CDR3 DNA: TGTGCCAGCAGTTTCCTTCGGACAGCTTCTGGAAACACCATATATTTT.

This clonotype was counted a few times. V gene TRBV20-1 combines with J gene TRBJ1-5, with a weak D call TRBD1 (5 bases). The V end was cut by 2 bases, the J end by 5 bases, with 16 bases between. The CDR3 covers 15 residues. Per germline, CDR1 DFQATT and CDR2 SNEGSKA (reference sequence). The CDR3 DNA sequence: TGCAGTGCTAGATTCGGGACCCCTTGGGATCAGCCCCAGCATTTT. Translating it yields CSARFGTPWDQPQHF.

A word on this clonotype: One end of the junction is discordant with germline, which a read error may explain. This chain links TRBV20-1 with TRBJ1-5; a weak D match, TRBD1 (5 bases). In germline, CDR1 is DFQATT, CDR2 SNEGSKA (reference sequence). The CDR3 totals 14 residues. In nucleotides, the CDR3 is TGCAGTGCTAGAGGGGGGGGAGGTTTGAAGCCCCAGCGTTTT. This gives the protein CSARGGGGLKPQRF.

This clonotype was observed a handful of times. The J gene is TRBJ1-1, the V gene TRBV5-1; 8 bases align to TRBD1. V lost 4 bases, J lost 4 bases, and 6 bases stayed unmatched. The germline CDR1 and CDR2 sequences are SGHRS and YFSETQ. The CDR3 runs to 14 residues. CDR3 in amino acids: CASSRQQGVTEAFF. The CDR3 DNA sequence: TGCGCCAGCAGCCGCCAACAGGGGGTCACTGAAGCTTTCTTT.

This clonotype occurred a few times. The rearrangement links TRBV20-1 to TRBJ1-2, with D tentatively TRBD1 (6 bases). V was cut by 3 bases and J by 3 bases, with 14 bases left in between. Germline-derived CDR1 and CDR2 are DFQATT and SNEGSKA (reference sequence). This CDR3 has 14 residues. CDR3 amino acids: CSASERGLHYGYTF. The DNA of the CDR3 is TGCAGTGCTAGTGAAAGGGGGTTGCACTATGGCTACACCTTC.

The rearrangement links TRBV6-5 to TRBJ1-1; no reliable D call. Looked up from germline, CDR1 is MNHEY and CDR2 is SVGAGI. This CDR3 region has 17 residues. V lost 0 bases and J 0 bases, leaving 14 bases between the germline ends. The DNA for the CDR3 is TGTGCCAGCAGTTACTCGGAGGCAGGAATAATGAACACTGAAGCTTTCTTT. Translated, it gives CASSYSEAGIMNTEAFF.

The chain couples TRBV10-3 to TRBJ2-7; tentative D call: TRBD2 (6 bases). Between the trimmed V and J ends, which lost 2 bases and 1 base, there was a span of 12 bases. The CDR3 has 15 residues. Germline V gives CDR1 ENHRY, CDR2 SYGVKD. The DNA for the CDR3 is TGTGCCATCAGTGAGACGGGGGACGCGTCCTACGAGCAGTACTTC. Amino acids: CAISETGDASYEQYF.